The sequence of this TCR beta chain was determined in a study of cytomegalovirus exposure and HLA in healthy donors. Study at large: Inside one of the first data releases sat about 85 million unique TCRs taken from HLA-typed donors. Study results and limitations: From TCR beta sequences, most subjects' HLA-A and HLA-B alleles were reportedly predicted accurately. Rare TCR sequences dominated, though some public TCRs recurred in many donors. A missense DCLRE1C variant was associated with V- and J-gene trimming of TCR beta chains in a later analysis, and an independent cohort replicated the association.

This clone was seen a few times. Its antigen is not known. The PCR employed 60 Vbeta primers together with 13 Jbeta primers. Some clones are missing from TCRdb's copy, which holds only in-frame ones; the method was immunoSEQ multiplex PCR. The sample lists roughly 180,000 clones; about four fifths were seen once. The clonotype was recovered from a woman in her 30s in good health and CMV-seropositive. The sample taken for sequencing was PBMCs.

The CDR3 protein is CASSYSGGRNTEAFF. CDR3 coding DNA: TGTGCCAGCAGTTACTCGGGGGGGCGGAACACTGAAGCTTTCTTT. The V and J genes are TRBV6-5 and TRBJ1-1; D perhaps matches TRBD1 (6 bases). Germline lookup yields CDR1 MNHEY and CDR2 SVGAGI. Trimming removed 0 bases from V and 1 base from J, with 9 bases in between. The CDR3 covers 15 residues.